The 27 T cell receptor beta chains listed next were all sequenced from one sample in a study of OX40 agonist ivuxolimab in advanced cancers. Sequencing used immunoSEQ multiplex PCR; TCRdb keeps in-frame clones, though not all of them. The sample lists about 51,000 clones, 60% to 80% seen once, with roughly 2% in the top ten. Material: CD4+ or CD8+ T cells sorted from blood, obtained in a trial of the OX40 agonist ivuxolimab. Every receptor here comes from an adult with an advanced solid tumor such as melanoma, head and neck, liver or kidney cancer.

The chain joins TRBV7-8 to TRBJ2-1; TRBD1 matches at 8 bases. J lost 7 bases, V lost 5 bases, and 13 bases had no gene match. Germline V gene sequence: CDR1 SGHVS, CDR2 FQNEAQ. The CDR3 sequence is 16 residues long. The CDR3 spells CASSGRQGPSGNEQFF. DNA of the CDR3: TGTGCCAGCAGCGGCCGACAGGGGCCATCTGGTAATGAGCAGTTCTTC.

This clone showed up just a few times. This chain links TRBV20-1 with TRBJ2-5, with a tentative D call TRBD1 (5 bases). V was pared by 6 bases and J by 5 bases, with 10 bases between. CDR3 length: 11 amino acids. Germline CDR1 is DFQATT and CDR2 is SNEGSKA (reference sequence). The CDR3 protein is CSAQVGETQYF. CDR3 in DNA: TGCAGTGCACAGGTGGGGGAGACCCAGTACTTC.

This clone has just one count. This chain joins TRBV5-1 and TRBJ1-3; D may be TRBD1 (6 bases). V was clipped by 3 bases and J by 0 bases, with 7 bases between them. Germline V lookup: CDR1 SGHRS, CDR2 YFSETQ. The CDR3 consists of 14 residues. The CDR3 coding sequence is TGCGCCAGCAGCTCACAGGGCTCTGGAAACACCATATATTTT. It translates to CASSSQGSGNTIYF.

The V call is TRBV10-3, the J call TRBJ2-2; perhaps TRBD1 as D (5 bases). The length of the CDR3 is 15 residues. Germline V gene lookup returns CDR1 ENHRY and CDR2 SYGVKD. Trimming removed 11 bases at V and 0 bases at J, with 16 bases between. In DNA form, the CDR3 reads TGTGCCTCGTCACCAGACAGTTCGAACACCGGGGAGCTGTTTTTT. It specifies CASSPDSSNTGELFF.

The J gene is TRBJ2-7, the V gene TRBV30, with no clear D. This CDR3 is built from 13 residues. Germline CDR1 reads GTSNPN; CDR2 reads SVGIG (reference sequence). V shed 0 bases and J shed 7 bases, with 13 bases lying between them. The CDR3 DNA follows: TGTGCCTGGAGTGTACTAAGGTCCCGGGAGCAGTACTTC. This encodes CAWSVLRSREQYF. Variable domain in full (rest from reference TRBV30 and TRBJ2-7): SQTIHQWPATLVQPVGSPLSLECTVEGTSNPNLYWYRQAAGRGLQLLFYSVGIGQISSEVPQNLSASRPQDRQFILSSKKLLLSDSGFYLCAWSVLRSREQYFGPGTRLTVT.

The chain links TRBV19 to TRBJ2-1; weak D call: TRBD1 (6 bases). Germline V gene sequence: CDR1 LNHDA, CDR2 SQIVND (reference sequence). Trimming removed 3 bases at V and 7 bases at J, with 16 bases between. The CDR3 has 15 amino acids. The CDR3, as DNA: TGTGCCAGTAGTATGATTAGTGCAGGGGTGAATGAGCAGTTCTTC. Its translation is CASSMISAGVNEQFF.

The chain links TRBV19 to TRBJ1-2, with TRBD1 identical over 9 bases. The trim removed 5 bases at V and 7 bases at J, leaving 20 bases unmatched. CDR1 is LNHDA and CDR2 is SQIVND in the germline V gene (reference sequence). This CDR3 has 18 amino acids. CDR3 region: CASSAGVGQGNFVSGYTF. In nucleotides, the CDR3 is TGTGCCAGTAGTGCCGGGGTCGGACAGGGGAATTTTGTTTCTGGCTACACCTTC.

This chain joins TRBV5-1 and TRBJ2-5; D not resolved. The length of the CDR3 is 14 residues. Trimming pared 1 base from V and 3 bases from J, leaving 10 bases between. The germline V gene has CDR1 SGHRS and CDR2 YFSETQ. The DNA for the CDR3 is TGCGCCAGCAGCTTGAATGGTAGGGAAGAGACCCAGTACTTC. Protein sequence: CASSLNGREETQYF.

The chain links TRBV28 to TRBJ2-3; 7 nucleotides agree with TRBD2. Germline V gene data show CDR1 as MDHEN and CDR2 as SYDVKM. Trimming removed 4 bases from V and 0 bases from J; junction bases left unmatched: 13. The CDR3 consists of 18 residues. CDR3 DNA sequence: TGTGCCAGCAGTTCCGGACTAGTTGAGGCTAGTAGCACAGATACGCAGTATTTT. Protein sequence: CASSSGLVEASSTDTQYF.

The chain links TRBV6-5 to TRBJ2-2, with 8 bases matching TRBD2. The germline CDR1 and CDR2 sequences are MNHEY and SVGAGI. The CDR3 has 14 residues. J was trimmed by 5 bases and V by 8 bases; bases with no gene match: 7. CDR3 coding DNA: TGTGCCAGCCATGGGACTAGTCCTACCGGGGAGCTGTTTTTT. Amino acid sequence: CASHGTSPTGELFF.

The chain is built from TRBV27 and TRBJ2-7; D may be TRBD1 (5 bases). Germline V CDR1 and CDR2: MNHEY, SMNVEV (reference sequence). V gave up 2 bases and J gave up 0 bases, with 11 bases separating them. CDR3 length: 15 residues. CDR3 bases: TGTGCCAGCAGTTTAAAAGGGGAAAGCTCCTACGAGCAGTACTTC. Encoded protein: CASSLKGESSYEQYF.

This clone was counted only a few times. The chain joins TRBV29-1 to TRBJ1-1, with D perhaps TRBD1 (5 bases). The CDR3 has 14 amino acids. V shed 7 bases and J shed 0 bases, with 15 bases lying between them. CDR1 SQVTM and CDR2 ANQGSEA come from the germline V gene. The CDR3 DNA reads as TGCAGCGCCGAGAAACAGACAGTGAACACTGAAGCTTTCTTT. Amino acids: CSAEKQTVNTEAFF.

In nucleotides, the CDR3 is TGCGCCACCGGGGGCGGACAGGGAGTAAAGGGCTACACCTTC. Encoded protein: CATGGGQGVKGYTF. The chain employs TRBV5-1 and TRBJ1-2; 8 positions match TRBD1. CDR1 SGHRS and CDR2 YFSETQ come from the germline V gene. The CDR3 has 14 residues. The V and J ends lost 9 bases and 8 bases, in that order; junction bases with no gene match: 15.

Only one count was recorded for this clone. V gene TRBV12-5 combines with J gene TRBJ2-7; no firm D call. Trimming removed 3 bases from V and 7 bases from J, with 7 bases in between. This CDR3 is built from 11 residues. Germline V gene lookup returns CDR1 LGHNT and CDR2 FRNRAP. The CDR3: CASGLDGEQYF. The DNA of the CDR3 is TGTGCTAGTGGTTTAGATGGGGAGCAGTACTTC.

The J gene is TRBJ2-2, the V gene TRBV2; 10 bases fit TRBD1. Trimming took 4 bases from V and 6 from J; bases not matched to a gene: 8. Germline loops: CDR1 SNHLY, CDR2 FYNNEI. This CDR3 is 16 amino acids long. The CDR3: CASSGSGTGAAGELFF. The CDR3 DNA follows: TGTGCCAGCAGTGGGTCCGGGACAGGGGCTGCCGGGGAGCTGTTTTTT. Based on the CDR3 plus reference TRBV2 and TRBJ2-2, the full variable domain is EPEVTQTPSHQVTQMGQEVILRCVPISNHLYFYWYRQILGQKVEFLVSFYNNEISEKSEIFDDQFSVERPDGSNFTLKIRSTKLEDSAMYFCASSGSGTGAAGELFFGEGSRLTVL.

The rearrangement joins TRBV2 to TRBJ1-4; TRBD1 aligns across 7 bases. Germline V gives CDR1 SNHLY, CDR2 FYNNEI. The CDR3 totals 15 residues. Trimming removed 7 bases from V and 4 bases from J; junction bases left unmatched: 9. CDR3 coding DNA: TGTGCCAGCAAACGGACAGGTTGGGGTAATGAAAAACTGTTTTTT. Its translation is CASKRTGWGNEKLFF.

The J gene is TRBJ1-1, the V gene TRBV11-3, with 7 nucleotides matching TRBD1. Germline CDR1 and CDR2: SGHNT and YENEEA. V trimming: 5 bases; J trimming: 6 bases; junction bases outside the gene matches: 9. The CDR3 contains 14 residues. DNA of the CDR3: TGTGCCAGCAGCCAAACAGGGGCTAGAGCTGAAGCTTTCTTT. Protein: CASSQTGARAEAFF.

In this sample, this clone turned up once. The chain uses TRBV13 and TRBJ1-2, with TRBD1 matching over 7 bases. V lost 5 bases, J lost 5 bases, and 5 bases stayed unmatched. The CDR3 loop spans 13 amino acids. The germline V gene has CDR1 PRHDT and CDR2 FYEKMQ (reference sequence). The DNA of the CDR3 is TGTGCCAGCAGCCCCCGGGACAGATATGGCTACACCTTC. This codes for CASSPRDRYGYTF.

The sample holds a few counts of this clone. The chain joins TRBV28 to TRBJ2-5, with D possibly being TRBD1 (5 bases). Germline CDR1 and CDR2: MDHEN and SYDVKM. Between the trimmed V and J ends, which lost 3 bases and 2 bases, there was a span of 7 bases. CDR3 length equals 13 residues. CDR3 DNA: TGTGCCAGCAGTTTTCAGGGTCAAGAGACCCAGTACTTC. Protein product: CASSFQGQETQYF.

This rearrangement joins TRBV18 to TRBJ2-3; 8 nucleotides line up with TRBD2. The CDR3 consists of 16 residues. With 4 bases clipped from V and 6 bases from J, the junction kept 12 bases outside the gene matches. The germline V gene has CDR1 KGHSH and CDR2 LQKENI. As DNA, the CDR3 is TGTGCCAGCTCACTTACCCGGGGTAGCGGGAAGGATACGCAGTATTTT. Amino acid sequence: CASSLTRGSGKDTQYF.

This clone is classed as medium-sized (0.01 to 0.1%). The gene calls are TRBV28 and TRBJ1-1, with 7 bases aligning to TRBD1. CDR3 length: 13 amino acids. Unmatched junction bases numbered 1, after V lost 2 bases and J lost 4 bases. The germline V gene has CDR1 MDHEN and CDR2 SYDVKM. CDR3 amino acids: CASSLPGGTEAFF. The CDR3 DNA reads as TGTGCCAGCAGTTTACCAGGGGGCACTGAAGCTTTCTTT.

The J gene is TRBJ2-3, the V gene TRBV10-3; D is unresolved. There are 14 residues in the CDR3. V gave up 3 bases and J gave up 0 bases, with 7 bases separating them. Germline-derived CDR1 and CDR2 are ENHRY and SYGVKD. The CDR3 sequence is CAISESASTDTQYF. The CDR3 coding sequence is TGTGCCATCAGTGAAAGCGCTAGCACAGATACGCAGTATTTT.

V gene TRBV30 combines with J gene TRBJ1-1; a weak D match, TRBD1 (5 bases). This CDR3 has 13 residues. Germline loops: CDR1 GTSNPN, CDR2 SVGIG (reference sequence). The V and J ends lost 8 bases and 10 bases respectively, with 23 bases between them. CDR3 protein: CALGVGPLVTAFF. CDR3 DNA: TGTGCCCTTGGAGTGGGGCCCCTAGTGACAGCTTTCTTT.

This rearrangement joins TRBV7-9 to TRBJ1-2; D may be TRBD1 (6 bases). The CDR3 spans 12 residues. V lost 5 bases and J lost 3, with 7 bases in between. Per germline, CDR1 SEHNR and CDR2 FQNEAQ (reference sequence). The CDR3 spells CASSNRDYGYTF. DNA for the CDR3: TGTGCCAGCAGCAACAGGGACTATGGCTACACCTTC.

The CDR3 spells CASSPSGTGNSPLHF. The CDR3 DNA reads TGTGCCAGCAGCCCATCCGGGACAGGGAATTCACCCCTCCACTTT. This rearrangement joins TRBV7-9 to TRBJ1-6, with 9 bases lining up with TRBD1. Germline V CDR1 and CDR2: SEHNR, FQNEAQ (reference sequence). The CDR3 runs 15 residues. The ends lost 5 bases at V and 7 bases at J; junction bases unmatched: 6.

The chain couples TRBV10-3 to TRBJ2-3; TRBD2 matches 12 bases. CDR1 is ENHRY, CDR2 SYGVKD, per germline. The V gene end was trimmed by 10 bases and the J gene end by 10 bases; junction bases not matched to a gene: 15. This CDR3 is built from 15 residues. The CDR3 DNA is TGTGCCACCTTGACTAGCGGGAGTGGTTGGGATGCGCAGTATTTT. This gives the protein CATLTSGSGWDAQYF.

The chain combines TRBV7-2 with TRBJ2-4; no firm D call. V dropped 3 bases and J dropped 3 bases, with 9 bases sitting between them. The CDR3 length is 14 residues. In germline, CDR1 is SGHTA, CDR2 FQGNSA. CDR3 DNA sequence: TGTGCCAGCAGCTTCGAGCTGAGCAAAAACATTCAGTACTTC. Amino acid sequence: CASSFELSKNIQYF.